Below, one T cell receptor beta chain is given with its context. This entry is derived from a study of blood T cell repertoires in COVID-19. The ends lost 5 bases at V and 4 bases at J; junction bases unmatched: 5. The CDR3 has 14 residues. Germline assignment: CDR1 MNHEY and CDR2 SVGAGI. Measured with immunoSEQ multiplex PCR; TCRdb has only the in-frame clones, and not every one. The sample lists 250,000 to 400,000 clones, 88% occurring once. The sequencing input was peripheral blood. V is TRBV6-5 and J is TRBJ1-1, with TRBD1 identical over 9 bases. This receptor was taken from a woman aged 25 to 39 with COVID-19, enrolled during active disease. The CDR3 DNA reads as TGTGCCAGCAGTCCCGACAGGGGGGGCACTGAAGCTTTCTTT. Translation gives CASSPDRGGTEAFF.